This TCR beta chain was sequenced in a study of regulatory T cells in long-lasting Graves disease. From germline, CDR1 is MDHEN and CDR2 SYDVKM. The CDR3 extends over 13 amino acids. The V and J ends lost 9 bases and 8 bases respectively, with 17 bases between them. Arm-PCR of CDR3 regions with iRepertoire HTBI primers generated TCR beta libraries. Each CDR3 protein gets one entry after TCRdb re-called the multiplex PCR reads with MiXCR. There are under 450,000 distinct CDR3 sequences in the sample; 20% to 25% occur only once, and roughly a quarter lies in the top ten. Noted time point: persistent/refractory GD, antithyroid drugs over 5 years with positive TRAb. Isolated PBMC RNA provided the starting material for the TCR library. Study outcomes and limitations: Persistent disease was associated with favored TRBV28 usage and with favored use of TRBJ1-2 and TRBJ2-5.

This clonotype was seen at least ten times. Its antigen remains unknown. The receptor's source is a woman aged 40 to 50 with Graves disease. This sample comprised peripheral blood mononuclear cells (PBMCs), obtained when the disease was refractory, from a patient treated with antithyroid drugs. This sequence joins TRBV28 and TRBJ1-5, with no clear D. For the CDR3, the DNA is TGTGCCAGTAGGATCTCGGGCTATGAGCCCCAGCATTTT. Translation: CASRISGYEPQHF. The whole variable domain, remainder taken from reference TRBV28 and TRBJ1-5, is DVKVTQSSRYLVKRTGEKVFLECVQDMDHENMFWYRQDPGLGLRLIYFSYDVKMKEKGDIPEGYSVSREKKERFSLILESASTNQTSMYLCASRISGYEPQHFGDGTRLSIL.